The rows below give T cell receptor beta chains drawn from one sample of a study of blood T cell repertoires in COVID-19. TCRdb keeps only in-frame clones here, not all; method: immunoSEQ multiplex PCR. The table records 250,000 or so clones, approximately 90% of them present only once. The sample comprised PBMCs or T cells enriched from blood (not recorded which). These receptors were collected from a man aged 40-49 years who had recovered from COVID-19. Both conserved end residues are part of each CDR3. The order of the fields is J gene, clone size, V gene, D gene, CDR3 protein, CDR3 DNA. A D gene is named only where the DNA matches it firmly. Clone size, where shown, is once, few, many, or a class for clones that have expanded.

j_call: TRBJ2-7; clone_size: NA; v_call: TRBV19; d_call: NA; cdr3_aa: CASSIGGGAYEQYF; cdr3_nt: TGTGCCAGTAGTATAGGAGGGGGGGCCTACGAGCAGTACTTC
j_call: TRBJ2-7; clone_size: NA; v_call: TRBV5-5; d_call: NA; cdr3_aa: CASSLESGAGRSYEQYF; cdr3_nt: TGTGCCAGCAGCTTGGAATCTGGTGCGGGTCGGAGCTACGAGCAGTACTTC
j_call: TRBJ2-7; clone_size: NA; v_call: TRBV7-2; d_call: TRBD2; cdr3_aa: CASSLRGLAGAEQYF; cdr3_nt: TGTGCCAGCAGCTTAAGGGGACTAGCGGGAGCCGAGCAGTACTTC
j_call: TRBJ1-6; clone_size: NA; v_call: TRBV19; d_call: NA; cdr3_aa: CASSYRNYNSPLHF; cdr3_nt: TGTGCCAGTAGCTACAGGAACTATAATTCACCCCTCCACTTT
j_call: TRBJ1-3; clone_size: NA; v_call: TRBV9; d_call: TRBD1; cdr3_aa: CASSVVGDSSGNTIYF; cdr3_nt: TGTGCCAGCAGCGTTGTTGGGGACAGCTCTGGAAACACCATATATTTT
j_call: TRBJ1-5; clone_size: once; v_call: TRBV4-1; d_call: TRBD1; cdr3_aa: CASSQEQGAGAQHF; cdr3_nt: TGCGCCAGCAGCCAAGAACAGGGGGCCGGGGCCCAGCATTTT
j_call: TRBJ1-5; clone_size: NA; v_call: TRBV7-6; d_call: NA; cdr3_aa: CASSLGQGMSNQPQHF; cdr3_nt: TGTGCCAGCAGCTTGGGGCAGGGAATGAGCAATCAGCCCCAGCATTTT
j_call: TRBJ2-2; clone_size: NA; v_call: TRBV6-2/TRBV6-3; d_call: TRBD1; cdr3_aa: CASSYSTGYTGELFF; cdr3_nt: TGTGCCAGCAGTTACTCGACAGGGTACACCGGGGAGCTGTTTTTT
j_call: TRBJ2-1; clone_size: NA; v_call: TRBV19; d_call: TRBD2; cdr3_aa: CASRGLAGPGEQFF; cdr3_nt: TGTGCCAGCCGAGGACTAGCGGGCCCCGGGGAGCAGTTCTTC
j_call: TRBJ2-7; clone_size: few; v_call: TRBV29-1; d_call: NA; cdr3_aa: CSVEEWGEPQYF; cdr3_nt: TGCAGCGTTGAGGAGTGGGGCGAACCCCAGTACTTC
j_call: TRBJ2-3; clone_size: NA; v_call: TRBV5-1; d_call: TRBD2; cdr3_aa: CASSLERSGTTDTQYF; cdr3_nt: TGCGCCAGCAGCTTGGAGCGGAGCGGGACCACAGATACGCAGTATTTT
j_call: TRBJ1-1; clone_size: NA; v_call: TRBV12-3/TRBV12-4; d_call: NA; cdr3_aa: CASSRQLNTEAFF; cdr3_nt: TGTGCCAGCAGCCGACAGTTGAACACTGAAGCTTTCTTT
j_call: TRBJ1-2; clone_size: NA; v_call: TRBV6-5; d_call: TRBD1; cdr3_aa: CASSQQGAEDYGYTF; cdr3_nt: TGTGCCAGCAGTCAGCAGGGGGCTGAGGACTATGGCTACACCTTC
j_call: TRBJ1-5; clone_size: NA; v_call: TRBV27; d_call: NA; cdr3_aa: CASSLRGAPQHF; cdr3_nt: TGTGCCAGCAGTTTACGGGGGGCCCCCCAGCATTTT
j_call: TRBJ1-4; clone_size: NA; v_call: TRBV7-2; d_call: TRBD1; cdr3_aa: CASSLEGLQGVRGKLFF; cdr3_nt: TGTGCCAGCAGCTTAGAGGGCCTGCAGGGGGTAAGGGGAAAACTGTTTTTT